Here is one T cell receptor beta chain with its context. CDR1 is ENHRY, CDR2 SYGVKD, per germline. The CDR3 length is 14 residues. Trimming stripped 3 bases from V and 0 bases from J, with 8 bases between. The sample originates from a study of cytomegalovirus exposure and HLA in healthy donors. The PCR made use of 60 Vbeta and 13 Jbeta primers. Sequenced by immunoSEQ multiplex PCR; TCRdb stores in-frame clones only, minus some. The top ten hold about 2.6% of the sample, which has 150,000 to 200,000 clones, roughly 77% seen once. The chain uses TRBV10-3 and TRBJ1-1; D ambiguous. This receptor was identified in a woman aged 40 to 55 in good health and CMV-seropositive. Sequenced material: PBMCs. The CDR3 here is CAISDGVMNTEAFF. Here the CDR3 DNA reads TGTGCCATCAGTGACGGGGTAATGAACACTGAAGCTTTCTTT.